This T cell receptor beta chain was sequenced during a study of Ad26.COV2.S vaccination and SARS-CoV-2 variants. Regarding the study as a whole: Possibly, TCR breadth and depth analyses underestimated total T cell responses. Measurement of non-spike TCR breadth gave similar results in vaccine and placebo recipients.

Sample treatment: over 15 received Ad26.COV2.S at low or high dose, single or two shots; 5 received placebo; per-sample allocation not given. Sampling happened 63 days after the first vaccine or placebo injection. Germline CDR1 reads DFQATT; CDR2 reads SNEGSKA (reference sequence). V was shortened by 5 bases and J by 13 bases, with 15 bases between the two germline ends. The CDR3 extends over 11 amino acids. Here immunoSEQ multiplex PCR was the method, and the copy in TCRdb shows in-frame clones only, minus some. Among about 480,000 clones listed, approximately 90% were seen once. On this clone itself: No antigen is known for it.

The receptor was isolated from a person between 18 and 65 years old who received the Ad26.COV2.S COVID-19 vaccine or a placebo. The V call is TRBV20-1, the J call TRBJ2-1; D unclear. The sample here was peripheral blood, taken in a trial of Ad26.COV2.S vaccine versus placebo. CDR3: CSAFGLSDQFF. The CDR3 region has the DNA TGCAGTGCTTTTGGTTTAAGCGACCAGTTCTTC.